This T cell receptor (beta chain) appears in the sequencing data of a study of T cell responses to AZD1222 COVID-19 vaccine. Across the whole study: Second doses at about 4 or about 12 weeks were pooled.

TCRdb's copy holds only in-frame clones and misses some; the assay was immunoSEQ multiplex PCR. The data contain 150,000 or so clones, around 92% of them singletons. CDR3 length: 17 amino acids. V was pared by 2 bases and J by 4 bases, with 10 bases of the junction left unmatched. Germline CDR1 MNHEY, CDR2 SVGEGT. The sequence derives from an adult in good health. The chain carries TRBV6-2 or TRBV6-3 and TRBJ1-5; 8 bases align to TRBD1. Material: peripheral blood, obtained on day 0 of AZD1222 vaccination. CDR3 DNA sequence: TGTGCCAGCAGTTACAACCGCGCAGGGGGCGGGAATCAGCCCCAGCATTTT. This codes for CASSYNRAGGGNQPQHF.